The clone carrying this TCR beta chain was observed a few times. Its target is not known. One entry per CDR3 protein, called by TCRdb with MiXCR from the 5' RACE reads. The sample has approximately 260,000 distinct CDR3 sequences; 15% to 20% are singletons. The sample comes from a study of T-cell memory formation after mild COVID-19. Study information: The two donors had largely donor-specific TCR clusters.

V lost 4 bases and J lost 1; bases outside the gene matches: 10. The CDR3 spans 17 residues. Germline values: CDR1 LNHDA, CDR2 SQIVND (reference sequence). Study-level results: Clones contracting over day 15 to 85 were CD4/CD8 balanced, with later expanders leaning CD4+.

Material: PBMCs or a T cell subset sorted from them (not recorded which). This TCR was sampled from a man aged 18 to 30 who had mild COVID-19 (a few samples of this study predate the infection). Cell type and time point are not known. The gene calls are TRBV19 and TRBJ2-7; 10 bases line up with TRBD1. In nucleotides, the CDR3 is TGTGCCAGTAGTAACTCTCTCCGACAGGGGGCATCCTACGAGCAGTACTTC. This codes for CASSNSLRQGASYEQYF.